Shown below are 20 T cell receptor beta chains from a single sample sequenced in a study of T cell responses to AZD1222 COVID-19 vaccine. This table comes from immunoSEQ multiplex PCR, and its TCRdb copy is limited to in-frame clones, with some not included. Here the sample spans approximately 160,000 clones, 94% being singletons. Material: peripheral blood, obtained 28 days after the second AZD1222 dose. The origin of the receptors is an adult who received the AZD1222 COVID-19 vaccine.

The chain couples TRBV7-2 to TRBJ1-2, with 9 bases lining up with TRBD1. Trimming cost V 7 bases and J 7 bases; bases outside gene matches: 7. The CDR3 is 13 residues long. Germline V gives CDR1 SGHTA, CDR2 FQGNSA. CDR3 in amino acids: CASNTGTGSGYTF. The CDR3 bases are TGTGCCAGCAACACGGGGACAGGGAGTGGCTACACCTTC.

The rearrangement links TRBV19 to TRBJ2-6; 9 nucleotides line up with TRBD1. V shed 4 bases and J 4 bases; nucleotides not matched to a gene: 8. CDR1 LNHDA and CDR2 SQIVND come from the germline V gene (reference sequence). The CDR3 covers 17 residues. CDR3 nucleotide sequence: TGTGCCAGTAGTACGCCGGGACAGGGTTCCGGGGCCAACGTCCTGACTTTC. It codes for CASSTPGQGSGANVLTF.

This clone was picked up one time. V and J are TRBV24-1 and TRBJ2-2; the D gene is possibly TRBD2 (7 bases). The CDR3 consists of 19 residues. Trimming shortened V by 5 bases and J by 0 bases, and 21 bases separated the two germline ends. Germline CDR1 and CDR2: KGHDR and SFDVKD. This CDR3 is CATSGPPGGLTANTGELFF. The CDR3 nucleotides read TGTGCCACCAGTGGTCCTCCCGGGGGGCTCACCGCGAACACCGGGGAGCTGTTTTTT.

CDR3 sequence reads: CASSPRPGNTEAFF. CDR3 nucleotides: TGTGCCAGCTCACCCCGCCCAGGGAACACTGAAGCTTTCTTT. The chain couples TRBV18 to TRBJ1-1; D ambiguous. The CDR3 runs to 14 residues. Germline V gene sequence: CDR1 KGHSH, CDR2 LQKENI. With 3 bases removed from V and 1 base from J, the gap between germline ends came to 9 bases. Full variable domain (missing parts from reference TRBV18 and TRBJ1-1): NAGVMQNPRHLVRRRGQEARLRCSPMKGHSHVYWYRQLPEEGLKFMVYLQKENIIDESGMPKERFSAEFPKEGPSILRIQQVVRGDSAAYFCASSPRPGNTEAFFGQGTRLTVV.

The chain combines TRBV28 with TRBJ1-2, with TRBD1 identical over 8 bases. CDR1 is MDHEN and CDR2 is SYDVKM in the germline V gene. The CDR3 spans 14 residues. The J segment lost 3 bases and the V segment lost 7 bases, leaving 7 bases of the junction unmatched. The CDR3 region is CASTGDRSYYGYTF. The DNA for the CDR3 is TGTGCCAGCACTGGGGACAGGAGCTACTATGGCTACACCTTC.

V usage is TRBV7-6 and J usage is TRBJ2-5; D unresolved. The CDR3 consists of 15 residues. The V gene lost 1 base and the J gene lost 1 base, with 10 bases spanning the gap. CDR1 and CDR2 (germline): SGHVS, FNYEAQ. CDR3 loop: CASSLEKGFQETQYF. The DNA of the CDR3 is TGTGCCAGCAGCTTAGAAAAGGGTTTCCAAGAGACCCAGTACTTC.

The rearrangement links TRBV30 to TRBJ2-7; 10 nucleotides align to TRBD1. The CDR3 totals 12 residues. Trimming took 8 bases from V and 3 from J; bases not matched to a gene: 4. Germline CDR1 and CDR2: GTSNPN and SVGIG (reference sequence). CDR3 protein: CAGGTGDYEQYF. DNA for the CDR3: TGTGCCGGGGGGACAGGGGACTACGAGCAGTACTTC.

The chain employs TRBV5-1 and TRBJ2-7, with 12 bases that match TRBD2. The CDR3 runs to 16 residues. J lost 2 bases, V lost 2 bases, and 5 bases had no gene match. CDR1 and CDR2 from the germline V gene are SGHRS and YFSETQ. CDR3 DNA: TGCGCCAGCAGCTTCCCTCTAGCGGGAGGGCCCTACGAGCAGTACTTC. It yields the protein CASSFPLAGGPYEQYF. Looking up the rest from reference TRBV5-1 and TRBJ2-7 gives the full variable domain: KAGVTQTPRYLIKTRGQQVTLSCSPISGHRSVSWYQQTPGQGLQFLFEYFSETQRNKGNFPGRFSGRQFSNSRSEMNVSTLELGDSALYLCASSFPLAGGPYEQYFGPGTRLTVT.

The rearrangement links TRBV28 to TRBJ2-5; D is ambiguous. Germline V gene lookup returns CDR1 MDHEN and CDR2 SYDVKM. This CDR3 is 14 amino acids long. Deletions cut 1 base from V and 4 bases from J, with 10 bases between. This chain's CDR3 is CASSLFGPRETQYF. The CDR3 DNA sequence: TGTGCCAGCAGTTTATTTGGGCCCCGAGAGACCCAGTACTTC. Combining the CDR3 with reference TRBV28 and TRBJ2-5 gives the whole variable domain DVKVTQSSRYLVKRTGEKVFLECVQDMDHENMFWYRQDPGLGLRLIYFSYDVKMKEKGDIPEGYSVSREKKERFSLILESASTNQTSMYLCASSLFGPRETQYFGPGTRLLVL.

The rearrangement uses TRBV6-5 and TRBJ2-3, with 11 bases lining up with TRBD2. The CDR3 spans 15 residues. The germline gives CDR1 MNHEY, CDR2 SVGAGI. Trimming removed 3 bases from V and 4 bases from J; junction bases left unmatched: 3. CDR3 nucleotides: TGTGCCAGCAGTTATAGCGGGAGGGCCGCAGATACGCAGTATTTT. Amino acids: CASSYSGRAADTQYF.

The table lists this clone with a count of one. V and J are TRBV7-8 and TRBJ2-3; D gene unclear. Looked up from germline, CDR1 is SGHVS and CDR2 is FQNEAQ. The CDR3 length is 16 residues. V gave up 4 bases and J gave up 8 bases, with 22 bases separating them. CDR3 nucleotides: TGTGCCAGCAGCTACTACCCCTCGGACCCGTCGGGTACGCAGTATTTT. Protein product: CASSYYPSDPSGTQYF.

This chain uses TRBV27 with TRBJ2-7; D ambiguous. This CDR3 region has 16 residues. The V end was cut by 8 bases, the J end by 1 base, with 21 bases between. The germline gives CDR1 MNHEY, CDR2 SMNVEV (reference sequence). CDR3 amino acids: CASYPSQARNSYEQYF. CDR3 in DNA: TGTGCCAGCTACCCAAGTCAAGCCCGAAATTCCTACGAGCAGTACTTC.

This chain joins TRBV24-1 and TRBJ1-2; TRBD1 aligns across 7 bases. Trimming removed 5 bases from V and 8 bases from J; junction bases left unmatched: 10. This CDR3 spans 14 amino acids. The germline V gene encodes CDR1 KGHDR and CDR2 SFDVKD. The CDR3 coding sequence is TGTGCCACCAGTGCCGCGACAGGGACTGGCGGCTACACCTTC. This codes for CATSAATGTGGYTF.

This chain links TRBV19 with TRBJ1-5, with TRBD1 matching 8 bases. Germline V lookup: CDR1 LNHDA, CDR2 SQIVND (reference sequence). The CDR3 contains 15 residues. The junction had 5 bases not matched to a gene; V was cut back by 2 bases and J by 5 bases. The CDR3 protein is CASSIYRGTDQPQHF. The CDR3 coding sequence is TGTGCCAGTAGTATATACAGGGGGACGGATCAGCCCCAGCATTTT. The full variable domain, with the rest looked up from reference TRBV19 and TRBJ1-5, is DGGITQSPKYLFRKEGQNVTLSCEQNLNHDAMYWYRQDPGQGLRLIYYSQIVNDFQKGDIAEGYSVSREKKESFPLTVTSAQKNPTAFYLCASSIYRGTDQPQHFGDGTRLSIL.

This rearrangement joins TRBV29-1 to TRBJ2-3; D remains unclear. CDR1 is SQVTM, CDR2 ANQGSEA, per germline. The CDR3 contains 12 residues. CDR3: CSAQENTDTQYF. CDR3 sequence (DNA): TGCAGTGCTCAAGAGAACACAGATACGCAGTATTTT.

This chain uses TRBV6-5 with TRBJ1-2; maybe TRBD1 (5 bases). The germline CDR1 and CDR2 sequences are MNHEY and SVGAGI. This CDR3 comprises 13 residues. V was clipped by 7 bases and J by 4 bases, with 13 bases between them. DNA of the CDR3: TGTGCCAGCACCACGGGGCATATCTATGGCTACACCTTC. Translation: CASTTGHIYGYTF.

With regard to this clone: Additional DNA sequences in this sample encode the identical CDR3. This chain joins TRBV2 and TRBJ1-5, with 7 positions matching TRBD1. The CDR3 runs 14 residues. The V and J ends lost 4 bases and 0 bases, in that order; junction bases with no gene match: 0. Germline V gives CDR1 SNHLY, CDR2 FYNNEI. CDR3 amino acids: CASSGQGSNQPQHF. DNA for the CDR3: TGTGCCAGCAGTGGACAGGGTAGCAATCAGCCCCAGCATTTT. Full variable domain (rest looked up from reference TRBV2 and TRBJ1-5): EPEVTQTPSHQVTQMGQEVILRCVPISNHLYFYWYRQILGQKVEFLVSFYNNEISEKSEIFDDQFSVERPDGSNFTLKIRSTKLEDSAMYFCASSGQGSNQPQHFGDGTRLSIL.

The chain links TRBV3-1 (or the pseudogene TRBV3-2) to TRBJ1-2; 9 nucleotides match TRBD1. CDR1 is LGHDT and CDR2 is YNNKEL in the germline V gene (reference sequence). The trim removed 4 bases at V and 2 bases at J, leaving 5 bases unmatched. This CDR3 contains 15 residues. This chain's CDR3 is CASSPGQGRNYGYTF. In DNA, the CDR3 is TGTGCCAGCAGCCCCGGACAGGGGCGAAACTATGGCTACACCTTC.

The rearrangement links TRBV27 to TRBJ1-2; TRBD1 matches at 10 bases. CDR3 length equals 17 residues. Germline CDR1 reads MNHEY; CDR2 reads SMNVEV (reference sequence). V lost 7 bases, J lost 10 bases, and 21 bases stayed unmatched. The CDR3 loop reads CASTLKWDRGPRLHYTF. The CDR3 DNA reads TGTGCCAGCACCCTCAAGTGGGACAGGGGACCCAGACTTCACTACACCTTC.

The chain recombines TRBV6-2 or TRBV6-3 with TRBJ2-7; 7 nucleotides line up with TRBD1. In germline, CDR1 is MNHEY, CDR2 SVGEGT. Germline trimming cut 2 bases from V and 2 bases from J; bases unmatched to any gene: 15. This CDR3 has 18 residues. This CDR3 reads CASSYERDGGQGAYEQYF. CDR3 DNA sequence: TGTGCCAGCAGTTACGAGCGAGACGGAGGCCAGGGGGCCTACGAGCAGTACTTC.